The clone carrying this T cell receptor (beta chain) was recorded only once. Its antigen remains unknown. The data belong to a study of T cells in tuberculosis. TCRdb's copy holds only in-frame clones and misses some; the assay was immunoSEQ multiplex PCR. Found here are tens of thousands of clones, roughly 94% of them singletons; the top ten hold about 8%. General study points: Using the GMM-specific repertoire gave about 84% accuracy versus roughly 68% with motifs.

The sample consisted of PBMCs. This clonotype was obtained from a donor between 10 and 29 years old with latent tuberculosis or without tuberculosis infection.

The CDR3 protein is CASSFPTGGKLFF. The CDR3 nucleotides read TGTGCCAGCAGCTTTCCGACAGGGGGAAAACTGTTTTTT. The chain uses TRBV7-2 and TRBJ1-4, with 9 bases that match TRBD1. The CDR3 length is 13 residues. V was clipped by 3 bases and J by 10 bases; unmatched bases: 3. From germline, CDR1 is SGHTA and CDR2 FQGNSA.